The source of this T cell receptor beta chain is a study of shared clonotypes between healthy human individuals. This CDR3 has 14 residues. Germline CDR1 is SGHTA and CDR2 is FQGTGA. V lost 2 bases, J lost 6 bases, and 13 bases lay in between. Assay: immunoSEQ multiplex PCR; the TCRdb copy retains only in-frame clones and omits some. This sample has 1.4 million or so clones; roughly 98.5% occur once, and the top ten carry about 0.4%. The sequence was collected from a man aged 25 to 40 in good health. The chain has TRBV7-3 and TRBJ1-1; no clear D. Sequencing used naive CD4+ T cells sorted from blood. Subset indicated: CD45RA+ positively selected. The CDR3 nucleotides read TGTGCCAGCAGCTTATCGATCCGTGACCCTGAAGCTTTCTTT. Translating it yields CASSLSIRDPEAFF.